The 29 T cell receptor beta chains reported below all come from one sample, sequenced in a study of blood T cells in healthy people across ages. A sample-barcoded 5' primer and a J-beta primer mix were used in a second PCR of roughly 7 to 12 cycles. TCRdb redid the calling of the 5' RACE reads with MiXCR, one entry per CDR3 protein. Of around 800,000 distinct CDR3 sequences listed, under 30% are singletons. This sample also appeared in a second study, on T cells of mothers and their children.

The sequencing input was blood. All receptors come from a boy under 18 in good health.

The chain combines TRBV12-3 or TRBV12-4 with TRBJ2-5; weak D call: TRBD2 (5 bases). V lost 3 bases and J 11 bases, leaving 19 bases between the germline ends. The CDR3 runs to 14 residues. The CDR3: CASSFSGLRWEQYF. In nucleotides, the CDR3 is TGTGCCAGCAGTTTCTCGGGATTGAGGTGGGAGCAGTACTTC.

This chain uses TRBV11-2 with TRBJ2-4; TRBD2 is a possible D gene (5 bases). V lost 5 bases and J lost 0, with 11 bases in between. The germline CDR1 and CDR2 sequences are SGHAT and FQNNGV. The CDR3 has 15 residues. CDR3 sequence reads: CASSTPGIAKNIQYF. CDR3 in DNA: TGTGCCAGCAGCACACCGGGGATAGCCAAAAACATTCAGTACTTC.

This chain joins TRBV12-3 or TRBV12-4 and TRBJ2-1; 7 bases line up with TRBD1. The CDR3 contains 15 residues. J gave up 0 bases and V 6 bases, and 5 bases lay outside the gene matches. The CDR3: CASRDRSSSYNEQFF. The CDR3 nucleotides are TGTGCCAGCAGGGACAGGTCGAGCTCCTACAATGAGCAGTTCTTC.

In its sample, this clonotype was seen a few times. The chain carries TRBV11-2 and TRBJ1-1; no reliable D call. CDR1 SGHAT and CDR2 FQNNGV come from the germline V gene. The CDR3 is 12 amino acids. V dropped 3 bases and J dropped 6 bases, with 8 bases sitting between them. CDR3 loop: CASSFMGSEAFF. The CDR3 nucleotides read TGTGCCAGCAGCTTCATGGGCTCTGAAGCTTTCTTT. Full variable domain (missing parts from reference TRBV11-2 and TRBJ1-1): EAGVAQSPRYKIIEKRQSVAFWCNPISGHATLYWYQQILGQGPKLLIQFQNNGVVDDSQLPKDRFSAERLKGVDSTLKIQPAKLEDSAVYLCASSFMGSEAFFGQGTRLTVV.

CDR3 sequence reads: CASSFSRGVDEQYF. CDR3 bases: TGTGCCAGCAGTTTTTCCAGGGGGGTGGACGAGCAGTACTTC. The chain recombines TRBV12-3 or TRBV12-4 with TRBJ2-7; D perhaps matches TRBD1 (7 bases). Trimming shortened V by 3 bases and J by 5 bases, and 14 bases separated the two germline ends. CDR3 size: 14 residues.

CDR3 loop: CASSQDRSREQYF. The CDR3 nucleotides are TGTGCCAGCAGCCAAGATAGGTCTCGTGAGCAGTACTTC. The rearrangement links TRBV4-2 to TRBJ2-7; D gene uncertain. CDR3 size: 13 residues. Germline V lookup: CDR1 LGHNA, CDR2 YNFKEQ. Trimming shortened V by 0 bases and J by 7 bases, and 10 bases separated the two germline ends.

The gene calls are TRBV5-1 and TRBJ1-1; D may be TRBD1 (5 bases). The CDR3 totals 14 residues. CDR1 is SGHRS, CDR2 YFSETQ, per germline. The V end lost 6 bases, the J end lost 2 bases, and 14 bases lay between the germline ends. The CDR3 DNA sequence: TGCGCCAGCAAGGCGGGCCAGGGAAACACTGAAGCTTTCTTT. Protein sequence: CASKAGQGNTEAFF.

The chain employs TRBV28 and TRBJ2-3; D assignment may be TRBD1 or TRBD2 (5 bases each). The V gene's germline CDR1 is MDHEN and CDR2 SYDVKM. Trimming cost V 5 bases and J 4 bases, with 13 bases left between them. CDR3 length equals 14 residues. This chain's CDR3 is CASSPFRGADTQYF. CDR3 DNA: TGTGCCAGCAGTCCTTTCCGGGGCGCAGATACGCAGTATTTT.

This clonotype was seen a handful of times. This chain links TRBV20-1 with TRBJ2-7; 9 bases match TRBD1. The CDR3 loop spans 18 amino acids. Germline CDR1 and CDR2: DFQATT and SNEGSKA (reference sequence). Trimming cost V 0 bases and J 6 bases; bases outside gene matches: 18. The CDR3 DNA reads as TGCAGTGCTAGAGACGGGGACAGGGTAAAAGTAGTCGACTGCGAGCAGTACTTC. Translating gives CSARDGDRVKVVDCEQYF.

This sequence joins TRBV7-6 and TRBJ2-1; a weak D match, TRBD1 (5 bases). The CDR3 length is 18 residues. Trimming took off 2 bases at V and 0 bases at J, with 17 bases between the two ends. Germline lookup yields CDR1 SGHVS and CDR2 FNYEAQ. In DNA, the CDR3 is TGTGCCAGCAGCTTAAGCAGGGTCCCTACTATCTCCTACAATGAGCAGTTCTTC. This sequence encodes CASSLSRVPTISYNEQFF. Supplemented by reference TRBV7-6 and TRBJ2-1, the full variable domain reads GAGVSQSPRYKVTKRGQDVALRCDPISGHVSLYWYRQALGQGPEFLTYFNYEAQQDKSGLPNDRFSAERPEGSISTLTIQRTEQRDSAMYRCASSLSRVPTISYNEQFFGPGTRLTVL.

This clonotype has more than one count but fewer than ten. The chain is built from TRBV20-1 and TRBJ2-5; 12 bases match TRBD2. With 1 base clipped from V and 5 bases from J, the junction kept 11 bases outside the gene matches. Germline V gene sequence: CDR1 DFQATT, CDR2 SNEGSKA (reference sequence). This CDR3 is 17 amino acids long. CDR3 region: CSARARASGGAAETQYF. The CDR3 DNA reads TGCAGTGCTAGAGCCCGGGCTAGCGGGGGGGCCGCGGAGACCCAGTACTTC.

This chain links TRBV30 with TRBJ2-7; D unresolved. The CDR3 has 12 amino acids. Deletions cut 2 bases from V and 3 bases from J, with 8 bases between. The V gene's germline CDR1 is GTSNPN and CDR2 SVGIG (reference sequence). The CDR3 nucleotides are TGTGCCTGGAGTATCAGGAGCTACGAGCAGTACTTC. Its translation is CAWSIRSYEQYF. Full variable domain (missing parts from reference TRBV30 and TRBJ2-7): SQTIHQWPATLVQPVGSPLSLECTVEGTSNPNLYWYRQAAGRGLQLLFYSVGIGQISSEVPQNLSASRPQDRQFILSSKKLLLSDSGFYLCAWSIRSYEQYFGPGTRLTVT.

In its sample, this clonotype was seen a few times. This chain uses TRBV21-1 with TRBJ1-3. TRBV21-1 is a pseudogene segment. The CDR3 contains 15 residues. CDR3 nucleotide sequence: TGTGCCAGCAGCACTGACACCGTCTCTGGAAACACCATATATTTT. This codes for CASSTDTVSGNTIYF.

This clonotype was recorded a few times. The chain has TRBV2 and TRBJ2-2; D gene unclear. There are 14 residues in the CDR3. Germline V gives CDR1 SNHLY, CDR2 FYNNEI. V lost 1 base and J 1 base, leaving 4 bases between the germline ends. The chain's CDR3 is CASSEVQNTGELFF. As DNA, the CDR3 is TGTGCCAGCAGTGAAGTACAGAACACCGGGGAGCTGTTTTTT.

The CDR3 nucleotides are TGTGCCAGTAGTACCCAGTTCACTAGCGGGTACAATGAGCAGTTCTTC. Encoded protein: CASSTQFTSGYNEQFF. The chain links TRBV19 to TRBJ2-1; 9 nucleotides match TRBD2. Looked up from germline, CDR1 is LNHDA and CDR2 is SQIVND (reference sequence). The V segment lost 4 bases and the J segment 4 bases; nucleotides outside the gene matches: 8. The CDR3 sequence is 16 residues long.

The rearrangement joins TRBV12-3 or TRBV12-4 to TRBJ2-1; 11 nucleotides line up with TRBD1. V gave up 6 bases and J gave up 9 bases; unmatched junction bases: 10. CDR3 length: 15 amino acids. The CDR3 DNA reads TGTGCCAGCAGCTACCGGGACAGGGGGGGTGGTGAGCAGTTCTTC. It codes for CASSYRDRGGGEQFF.

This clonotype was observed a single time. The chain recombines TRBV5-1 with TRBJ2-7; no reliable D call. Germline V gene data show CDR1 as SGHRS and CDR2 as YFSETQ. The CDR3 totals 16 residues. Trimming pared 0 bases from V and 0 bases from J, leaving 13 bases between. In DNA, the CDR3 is TGCGCCAGCAGCTTGGACGCACTCAGGAGCTCCTACGAGCAGTACTTC. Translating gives CASSLDALRSSYEQYF. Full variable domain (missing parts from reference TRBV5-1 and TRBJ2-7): KAGVTQTPRYLIKTRGQQVTLSCSPISGHRSVSWYQQTPGQGLQFLFEYFSETQRNKGNFPGRFSGRQFSNSRSEMNVSTLELGDSALYLCASSLDALRSSYEQYFGPGTRLTVT.

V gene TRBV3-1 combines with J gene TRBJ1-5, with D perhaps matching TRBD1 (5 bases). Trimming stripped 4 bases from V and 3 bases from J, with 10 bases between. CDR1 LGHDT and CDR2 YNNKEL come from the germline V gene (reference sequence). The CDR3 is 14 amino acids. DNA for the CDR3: TGTGCCAGCAGCCTTGGGACTCACAATCAGCCCCAGCATTTT. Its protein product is CASSLGTHNQPQHF.

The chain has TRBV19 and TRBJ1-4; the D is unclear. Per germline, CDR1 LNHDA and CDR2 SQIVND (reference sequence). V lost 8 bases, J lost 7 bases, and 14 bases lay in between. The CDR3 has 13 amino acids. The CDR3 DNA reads TGTGCCAGTCATCCGGATTTTGGTGAAAAACTGTTTTTT. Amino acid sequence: CASHPDFGEKLFF.

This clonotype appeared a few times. The CDR3 coding sequence is TGCAGTGCTACTTCGGGGACCGCTGCTGGCTACACCTTC. This sequence encodes CSATSGTAAGYTF. J is TRBJ1-2 and V is TRBV20-1; D possibly corresponds to TRBD1 (5 bases). This CDR3 has 13 residues. V was cut by 4 bases and J by 7 bases, with 16 bases left in between. Germline loops: CDR1 DFQATT, CDR2 SNEGSKA (reference sequence).

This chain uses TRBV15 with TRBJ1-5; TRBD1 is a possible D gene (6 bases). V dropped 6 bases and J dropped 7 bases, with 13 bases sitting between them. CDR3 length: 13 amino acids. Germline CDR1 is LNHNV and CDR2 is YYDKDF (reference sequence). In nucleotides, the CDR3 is TGTGCCACCAGTGGGGGGGCAAACCAGCCCCAGCATTTT. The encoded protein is CATSGGANQPQHF.

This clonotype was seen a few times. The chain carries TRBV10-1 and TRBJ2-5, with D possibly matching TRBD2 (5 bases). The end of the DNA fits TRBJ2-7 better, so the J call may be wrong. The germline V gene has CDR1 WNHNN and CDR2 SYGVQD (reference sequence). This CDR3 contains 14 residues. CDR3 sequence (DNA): TGCGCCAGCAGCCGGGAATTTCGTTCCTACGAGCAGTACTTC. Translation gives CASSREFRSYEQYF.

In DNA, the CDR3 is TGTGCCAGCAGTCAGCAGGGGGGCACTGAAGCTTTCTTT. Translating gives CASSQQGGTEAFF. This sequence joins TRBV11-2 and TRBJ1-1; 7 nucleotides align to TRBD1. Per the germline V gene, CDR1 is SGHAT and CDR2 is FQNNGV. This CDR3 region has 13 residues. V was clipped by 6 bases and J by 4 bases; unmatched bases: 5. Full variable domain (outside the CDR3, taken from reference TRBV11-2 and TRBJ1-1): EAGVAQSPRYKIIEKRQSVAFWCNPISGHATLYWYQQILGQGPKLLIQFQNNGVVDDSQLPKDRFSAERLKGVDSTLKIQPAKLEDSAVYLCASSQQGGTEAFFGQGTRLTVV.

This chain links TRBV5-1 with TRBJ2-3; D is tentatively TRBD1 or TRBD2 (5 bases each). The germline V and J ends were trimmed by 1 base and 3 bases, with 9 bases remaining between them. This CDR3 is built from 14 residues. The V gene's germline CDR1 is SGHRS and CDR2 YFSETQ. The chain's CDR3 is CASSLSGRTDTQYF. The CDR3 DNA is TGCGCCAGCAGCTTGTCGGGGCGGACAGATACGCAGTATTTT.

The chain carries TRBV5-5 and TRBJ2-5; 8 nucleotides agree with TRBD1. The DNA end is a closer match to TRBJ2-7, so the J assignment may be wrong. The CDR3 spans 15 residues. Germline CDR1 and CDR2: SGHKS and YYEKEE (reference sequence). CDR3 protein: CASSLLSGGGGEQYF. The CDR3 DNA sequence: TGTGCCAGCAGCTTGCTTTCAGGGGGCGGTGGCGAGCAGTACTTC.

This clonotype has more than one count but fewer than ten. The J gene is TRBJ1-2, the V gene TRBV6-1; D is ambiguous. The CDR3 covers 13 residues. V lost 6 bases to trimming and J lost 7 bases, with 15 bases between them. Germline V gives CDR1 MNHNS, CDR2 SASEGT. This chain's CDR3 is CASRDSRVGGYTF. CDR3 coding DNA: TGTGCCAGCAGGGATTCGAGGGTTGGTGGCTACACCTTC.

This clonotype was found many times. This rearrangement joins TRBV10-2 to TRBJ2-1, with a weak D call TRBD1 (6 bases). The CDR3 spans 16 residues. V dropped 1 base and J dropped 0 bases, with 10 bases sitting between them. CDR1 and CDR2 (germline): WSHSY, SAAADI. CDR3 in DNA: TGCGCCAGCAGTGAGTTACAGGGTAGCTCCTACAATGAGCAGTTCTTC. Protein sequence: CASSELQGSSYNEQFF.

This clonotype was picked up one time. The CDR3 here is CSARALGRIAMNTEAFF. The DNA of the CDR3 is TGCAGTGCTAGAGCCCTCGGCAGGATCGCTATGAACACTGAAGCTTTCTTT. The chain couples TRBV20-1 to TRBJ1-1; unclear D gene. Trimming cost V 1 base and J 0 bases, with 18 bases left between them. Looked up from germline, CDR1 is DFQATT and CDR2 is SNEGSKA (reference sequence). The CDR3 extends over 17 amino acids.

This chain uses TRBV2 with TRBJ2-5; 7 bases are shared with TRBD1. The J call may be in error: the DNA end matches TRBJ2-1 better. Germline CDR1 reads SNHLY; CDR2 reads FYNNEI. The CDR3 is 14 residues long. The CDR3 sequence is CASSEGQLNNEQFF. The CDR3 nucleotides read TGTGCCAGCAGTGAGGGACAGCTCAACAATGAGCAGTTCTTC.